Listed below are T cell receptor beta chains from one sample, sequenced in a study of post-analysis software for immune sequencing data. MiXCR was run by TCRdb on the PCR reads, yielding one entry per CDR3 protein. Of around 770,000 distinct CDR3 sequences listed, just over 45% are singletons. Sample: blood. Source of these receptors: a girl aged 5-17 years with multiple sclerosis. CDR3s include the opening cysteine and the closing phenylalanine or tryptophan. The order of the fields is V gene, J gene, clone size, D gene, CDR3 DNA, CDR3 protein. A D gene is named only where the DNA matches it firmly. Size values are once, few and many counts, or a class for expanded clones, and some rows have none.

TRBV3-1	TRBJ2-1	few	.	TGTGCCAGCAGCCAATCCCATAGCCTTGGGGCCTACAATGAGCAGTTCTTC	CASSQSHSLGAYNEQFF
TRBV20-1	TRBJ2-7	.	.	TGCAGTGCGCACCGGGACATGGACCTCCTGGAGCAGTACTTC	CSAHRDMDLLEQYF
TRBV20-1	TRBJ2-3	.	.	TGCAGTGCCCAGAACACAGATACGCAGTATTTT	CSAQNTDTQYF
TRBV12-3/TRBV12-4	TRBJ1-1	.	.	TGTGCCAGCAGTTTACGCACTGAAGCTTTCTTT	CASSLRTEAFF
TRBV7-2	TRBJ1-6	few	TRBD1	TGTGCCAGCAGCAGATGGACAGGGAGCTCCTATAATTCACCCCTCCACTTT	CASSRWTGSSYNSPLHF
TRBV2	TRBJ1-2	few	TRBD1	TGTGCCAGCAGTGAACTTTGGACAGGGGGAACCTATGGCTACACCTTC	CASSELWTGGTYGYTF
TRBV20-1	TRBJ2-1	.	TRBD2	TGCAGTGCTCTACCGGGACTAGCGCCAACCTACAATGAGCAGTTCTTC	CSALPGLAPTYNEQFF
TRBV6-5	TRBJ2-7	.	.	TGTGCCAGCAGTTTGCAGGAGTCCTACGAGCAGTACTTC	CASSLQESYEQYF
TRBV12-3/TRBV12-4	TRBJ1-1	.	.	TGTGCCAGTCGGGTGGACAACACTGAAGCTTTCTTT	CASRVDNTEAFF
TRBV7-8	TRBJ2-5	few	.	TGTGCCAGCAGCCCCCTGAGTAGCACTACCGGAGAGACCCAGTACTTC	CASSPLSSTTGETQYF
TRBV25-1	TRBJ1-1	.	.	TGTGCCAGCAGTGAATTCAGTAACACTGAAGCTTTCTTT	CASSEFSNTEAFF
TRBV9	TRBJ2-1	.	TRBD2	TGTGCCAGCAGCGTAGAGCCTAGCGGGGGCCGAGGCAATGAGCAGTTCTTC	CASSVEPSGGRGNEQFF
TRBV20-1	TRBJ2-7	.	TRBD2	TGCAGTGCTAAGCGGGAGGGCCCGTTCTACGAGCAGTACTTC	CSAKREGPFYEQYF
TRBV12-3/TRBV12-4	TRBJ2-1	many	.	TGCGCCAGCAGCCTAGACAATGAGCAGTTCTTC	CASSLDNEQFF
TRBV20-1	TRBJ2-3	.	.	TGCAGTGCTAGAGATGTCCCCAGGGGCACAGATACGCAGTATTTT	CSARDVPRGTDTQYF
TRBV2	TRBJ2-4	.	TRBD2	TGTGCCAGCAGCCTACTAGCGGGAAGTGGGGACATTCAGTACTTC	CASSLLAGSGDIQYF
TRBV7-2	TRBJ2-5	.	.	TGTGCCAGCAGCTTTAGGTGGGGCAGGGAGACCCAGTACTTC	CASSFRWGRETQYF
TRBV20-1	TRBJ1-2	few	.	TGCAGTGCTAGGAGGCAGGGTGGCTACACCTTC	CSARRQGGYTF
TRBV5-1	TRBJ1-2	.	TRBD1	TGCGCCAGCAGCAGTTCCGGGACAGGGGGCTTTCTGGACTATGGCTACACCTTC	CASSSSGTGGFLDYGYTF
TRBV29-1	TRBJ2-1	many	.	TGCAGCGTTGAAGTATCAGGGGCTGGAGAGCAGTTCTTC	CSVEVSGAGEQFF
TRBV12-3/TRBV12-4	TRBJ1-2	few	.	TGTGCCAGCAGCACTATGGCTAGGAGCACCTTC	CASSTMARSTF
TRBV10-3	TRBJ2-4	.	.	TGTGCCATCAGTGAGTCGGAGGGCAGGACGGGGGAGCAGTACTTC	CAISESEGRTGEQYF
TRBV18	TRBJ2-5	few	.	TGTGCCAGCTCACGGGAACGGGGACAAGAGACCCAGTACTTC	CASSRERGQETQYF
TRBV12-3/TRBV12-4	TRBJ2-1	few	.	TGTGCCAGCAGGTACGGGACCTTCAATGAGCAGTTCTTC	CASRYGTFNEQFF
TRBV6-2/TRBV6-3	TRBJ2-5	few	TRBD2	TGTGCCAGCAGTACCCTTATAGCGGGAGGGCGGGTGGAGACCCAGTACTTC	CASSTLIAGGRVETQYF
TRBV27	TRBJ2-1	.	TRBD2	TGTGCCAGCAGCCTGACTCGACCGGGACTAGGGTACAATGAGCAGTTCTTC	CASSLTRPGLGYNEQFF